This is a list of T cell receptor beta chains from one sample in a study of T cell responses to AZD1222 COVID-19 vaccine. Measured with immunoSEQ multiplex PCR; TCRdb has only the in-frame clones, and not every one. The sample lists about 150,000 clones, roughly 87% seen once, with about 4.7% in the top ten. The sequencing used peripheral blood, collected on day 0 of AZD1222 vaccination. The receptors derive from an adult in good health. Each CDR3 is given with its conserved first and last residue. Each record gives: D gene, clone size, V gene, J gene, CDR3 DNA, CDR3 protein. The D gene is left open where the match is weak. Some rows have no size entry. The others give once, few or many, or a class for an expanded clone.

D gene: .; clone size: .; V gene: TRBV4-2; J gene: TRBJ1-5; CDR3 DNA: TGTGCCAGCAGCCAGTCTACAGGGAGGCCCCAGCATTTT; CDR3 protein: CASSQSTGRPQHF
D gene: .; clone size: .; V gene: TRBV28; J gene: TRBJ1-6; CDR3 DNA: TGTGCCAGCAGTTTTGAGAGGGGACCATCACCCCTCCACTTT; CDR3 protein: CASSFERGPSPLHF
D gene: .; clone size: .; V gene: TRBV12-2; J gene: TRBJ1-4; CDR3 DNA: TGTGCAAGTCGCTCTTCAGGGGGTACTAATGAAAAACTGTTTTTT; CDR3 protein: CASRSSGGTNEKLFF
D gene: .; clone size: .; V gene: TRBV7-2; J gene: TRBJ1-5; CDR3 DNA: TGTGCCAGCAGCCCCTCCGGACGCAATCAGCCCCAGCATTTT; CDR3 protein: CASSPSGRNQPQHF
D gene: .; clone size: once; V gene: TRBV25-1; J gene: TRBJ2-5; CDR3 DNA: TGTGCCAGCTCGGAGGGGCCTCGTCAGTACTTC; CDR3 protein: CASSEGPRQYF
D gene: .; clone size: .; V gene: TRBV5-4; J gene: TRBJ2-3; CDR3 DNA: TGTGCCAGCAGCTTCCGGACGGGAGATACGCAGTATTTT; CDR3 protein: CASSFRTGDTQYF
D gene: .; clone size: .; V gene: TRBV7-9; J gene: TRBJ2-7; CDR3 DNA: TGTGCCAGCAGCACCGGCAACGAGCAGTACTTC; CDR3 protein: CASSTGNEQYF
D gene: .; clone size: few; V gene: TRBV5-4; J gene: TRBJ1-2; CDR3 DNA: TGTGCCAGCAGCTTAAGTATCGGGCTAGGCTACACCTTC; CDR3 protein: CASSLSIGLGYTF
D gene: TRBD2; clone size: .; V gene: TRBV10-3; J gene: TRBJ2-1; CDR3 DNA: TGTGCCATCCAATCGACTAGCGGATACAATGAGCAGTTCTTC; CDR3 protein: CAIQSTSGYNEQFF
D gene: .; clone size: .; V gene: TRBV28; J gene: TRBJ2-1; CDR3 DNA: TGTGCCAGCAGTTCACATTACAATGAGCAGTTCTTC; CDR3 protein: CASSSHYNEQFF
D gene: TRBD1; clone size: .; V gene: TRBV6-2/TRBV6-3; J gene: TRBJ2-3; CDR3 DNA: TGTGCCAGCAGTTCGGGACAGGCAACAGATACGCAGTATTTT; CDR3 protein: CASSSGQATDTQYF
D gene: .; clone size: .; V gene: TRBV15; J gene: TRBJ2-7; CDR3 DNA: TGTGCCACCAGCATCGGGCTTTGGTACGAGCAGTACTTC; CDR3 protein: CATSIGLWYEQYF
D gene: .; clone size: .; V gene: TRBV6-6; J gene: TRBJ2-7; CDR3 DNA: TGTGCCAGCAGTTACGAAGGGGCGGGAAACTACGAGCAGTACTTC; CDR3 protein: CASSYEGAGNYEQYF
D gene: TRBD2; clone size: few; V gene: TRBV27; J gene: TRBJ2-2; CDR3 DNA: TGTGCCAGCGGGGCCTGGGCGATAGCGGGAGGTGTCGGGGAGCTGTTTTTT; CDR3 protein: CASGAWAIAGGVGELFF
D gene: TRBD2; clone size: .; V gene: TRBV2; J gene: TRBJ2-7; CDR3 DNA: TGTGCCAGCAGACCCCGGACTAGCGGGAGAGGGGAGCAGTACTTC; CDR3 protein: CASRPRTSGRGEQYF
D gene: .; clone size: .; V gene: TRBV2; J gene: TRBJ2-1; CDR3 DNA: TGTGCCAGCAGTGCTGAGGCAGCGGGCAATGAGCAGTTCTTC; CDR3 protein: CASSAEAAGNEQFF
D gene: .; clone size: .; V gene: TRBV15; J gene: TRBJ2-5; CDR3 DNA: TGTGCCACCAGCAGGGAAGGAGAGACCCAGTACTTC; CDR3 protein: CATSREGETQYF
D gene: .; clone size: .; V gene: TRBV19; J gene: TRBJ2-3; CDR3 DNA: TGTGCCAGTAGTTGGGGAGGCCCTAGCACAGATACGCAGTATTTT; CDR3 protein: CASSWGGPSTDTQYF
D gene: .; clone size: .; V gene: TRBV7-8; J gene: TRBJ2-3; CDR3 DNA: TGTGCCAGCAGCTTACTTCACCGGACAGCCCTCGCAGATACGCAGTATTTT; CDR3 protein: CASSLLHRTALADTQYF
D gene: .; clone size: .; V gene: TRBV28; J gene: TRBJ1-6; CDR3 DNA: TGTGCCAGCAGCATCCTCCAGGGTTCACCCCTCCACTTT; CDR3 protein: CASSILQGSPLHF
D gene: .; clone size: .; V gene: TRBV3-1/TRBV3-2; J gene: TRBJ1-4; CDR3 DNA: TGTGCCAGCAGCCCGCAGGGCAGGTCCCGCGAAAAACTGTTTTTT; CDR3 protein: CASSPQGRSREKLFF
D gene: .; clone size: .; V gene: TRBV24-1; J gene: TRBJ2-5; CDR3 DNA: TGTGCCACCAGTGACTCTAGCGCTCAAGAGACCCAGTACTTC; CDR3 protein: CATSDSSAQETQYF
D gene: .; clone size: .; V gene: TRBV7-6; J gene: TRBJ2-1; CDR3 DNA: TGTGCCAGCAGCTTAGACGCCTCCGTGAGGGATCGATCCTACAATGAGCAGTTCTTC; CDR3 protein: CASSLDASVRDRSYNEQFF
D gene: .; clone size: .; V gene: TRBV7-6; J gene: TRBJ2-7; CDR3 DNA: TGTGCCAGCAGCTTAAATCCAGGGCCCGAGCAGTACTTC; CDR3 protein: CASSLNPGPEQYF
D gene: TRBD1; clone size: .; V gene: TRBV4-3; J gene: TRBJ1-2; CDR3 DNA: TGCGCCAGCAGCCCAGGGGCCGGGACAGTTAATGGCTACACCTTC; CDR3 protein: CASSPGAGTVNGYTF
D gene: TRBD1; clone size: .; V gene: TRBV4-2; J gene: TRBJ2-1; CDR3 DNA: TGTGCCAGCAGCGTTAATCCGACAGGGGGCTACAATGAGCAGTTCTTC; CDR3 protein: CASSVNPTGGYNEQFF
D gene: TRBD2; clone size: few; V gene: TRBV28; J gene: TRBJ2-1; CDR3 DNA: TGTGCCAGCCAGAAGACTAGCGGCTACAATGAGCAGTTCTTC; CDR3 protein: CASQKTSGYNEQFF
D gene: .; clone size: .; V gene: TRBV18; J gene: TRBJ1-2; CDR3 DNA: TGTGCCAGCTCAAAAGGGACGGAAAGCAACTGGTATGGCTACACCTTC; CDR3 protein: CASSKGTESNWYGYTF
D gene: TRBD1; clone size: .; V gene: TRBV19; J gene: TRBJ2-2; CDR3 DNA: TGTGCCAGTAGTGCGACAGGGACCTTCGGGGTCGGGGAGCTGTTTTTT; CDR3 protein: CASSATGTFGVGELFF
D gene: TRBD2; clone size: many; V gene: TRBV19; J gene: TRBJ2-1; CDR3 DNA: TGTGCCAGTAGTATAGAAGGACTAGCGGACTACAATGAGCAGTTCTTC; CDR3 protein: CASSIEGLADYNEQFF
D gene: .; clone size: .; V gene: TRBV6-5; J gene: TRBJ2-1; CDR3 DNA: TGTGCCAGCAGCACACTAGGAGTTTCTTGGAATGAGCAGTTCTTC; CDR3 protein: CASSTLGVSWNEQFF
D gene: TRBD2; clone size: .; V gene: TRBV7-9; J gene: TRBJ2-3; CDR3 DNA: TGTGCCAGCAGTATTAGCGGGAGTATAGATACGCAGTATTTT; CDR3 protein: CASSISGSIDTQYF
D gene: .; clone size: .; V gene: TRBV5-8; J gene: TRBJ1-2; CDR3 DNA: TGTGCCAGCAGCACTACGGGGGGTCGTGGCTACACCTTC; CDR3 protein: CASSTTGGRGYTF
D gene: .; clone size: few; V gene: TRBV2; J gene: TRBJ1-6; CDR3 DNA: TGTGCCAGCAGTGAGGAAGATAATTCACCCCTCCACTTT; CDR3 protein: CASSEEDNSPLHF
D gene: .; clone size: .; V gene: TRBV4-2; J gene: TRBJ2-3; CDR3 DNA: TGTGCCAGCAGCCAAGAGAGTGCGACAGGTCCAGATACGCAGTATTTT; CDR3 protein: CASSQESATGPDTQYF
D gene: .; clone size: .; V gene: TRBV10-3; J gene: TRBJ1-3; CDR3 DNA: TGTGCCATCAGTGAAGTTGTCTCTGGAAACACCATATATTTT; CDR3 protein: CAISEVVSGNTIYF
D gene: .; clone size: .; V gene: TRBV29-1; J gene: TRBJ2-3; CDR3 DNA: TGCAGCGTAAAAATAGCGCTCAGCACAGATACGCAGTATTTT; CDR3 protein: CSVKIALSTDTQYF